Shown below are 14 T cell receptor beta chains from a single sample sequenced in a study of technical replicates of blood from a few donors (dated by TCRdb to about 2017). The library was obtained by the immunoSEQ multiplex PCR assay. This is the immuneACCESS table as TCRdb keeps it, with only in-frame sequences that have V and J called. A part of the clones is gone; compared with another copy, unresolved V genes explain less than half, and the rest is unexplained. The sample table holds roughly 62,000 clones, of which approximately 94% were seen once. 3% of the sample belongs to the ten largest clones. Sequenced sample: PBMCs. Receptor source: a human donor in good health. Some clones in this sample may be carry-over from other donors' samples.

The chain links TRBV29-1 to TRBJ2-3, with TRBD2 as a possible D gene (6 bases). Deletions cut 4 bases from V and 9 bases from J, with 14 bases between. The CDR3 totals 12 residues. Germline V gene sequence: CDR1 SQVTM, CDR2 ANQGSEA. CDR3 amino acids: CSVAGGSKTQYF. CDR3 bases: TGCAGCGTTGCCGGGGGATCCAAAACGCAGTATTTT.

The chain has TRBV29-1 and TRBJ1-2; 7 bases match TRBD1. The CDR3 length is 14 residues. With V trimmed by 4 bases and J by 6 bases, 11 bases remained unmatched. Germline CDR1 is SQVTM and CDR2 is ANQGSEA. The CDR3 here is CSVGTGTAGHGYTF. The CDR3 DNA sequence: TGCAGCGTTGGGACCGGGACAGCCGGCCATGGCTACACCTTC.

The gene calls are TRBV5-6 and TRBJ2-7; D may be TRBD2 (5 bases). The CDR3 consists of 13 residues. Germline V gene lookup returns CDR1 SGHDT and CDR2 YYEEEE. Trimming pared 4 bases from V and 6 bases from J, leaving 14 bases between. The CDR3 is CASSQEASFEQYF. As DNA, the CDR3 is TGTGCCAGCAGCCAGGAGGCCAGCTTCGAGCAGTACTTC.

This chain joins TRBV28 and TRBJ1-2, with D tentatively TRBD1 (5 bases). The CDR3 covers 15 residues. Looked up from germline, CDR1 is MDHEN and CDR2 is SYDVKM. V lost 5 bases and J 3 bases, leaving 16 bases between the germline ends. The CDR3 protein is CASSPRLFRDYGYTF. CDR3 DNA sequence: TGTGCCAGCAGTCCCAGACTCTTCAGGGACTATGGCTACACCTTC.

The chain uses TRBV19 and TRBJ2-1; 9 bases are a match to TRBD1. The CDR3 loop spans 16 amino acids. Germline-derived CDR1 and CDR2 are LNHDA and SQIVND (reference sequence). V shed 5 bases, J shed 0 bases, and the junction held 5 bases outside the gene matches. Written as DNA, the CDR3 is TGTGCCAGTAGTCCTACAGGGGGCTTCTCCTACAATGAGCAGTTCTTC. It specifies CASSPTGGFSYNEQFF.

The chain couples TRBV19 to TRBJ1-5, with TRBD1 identical over 8 bases. V gave up 1 base and J gave up 3 bases; unmatched junction bases: 8. Germline V lookup: CDR1 LNHDA, CDR2 SQIVND (reference sequence). The CDR3 runs to 17 residues. This chain's CDR3 is CASSIVLGRGPNQPQHF. CDR3 bases: TGTGCCAGTAGTATAGTATTGGGCAGGGGGCCCAATCAGCCCCAGCATTTT.

The chain couples TRBV12-2 to TRBJ1-1. TRBV12-2 is an annotated pseudogene. The CDR3 runs to 13 residues. The CDR3: CASRTTGNTEAFF. The DNA of the CDR3 is TGTGCAAGTCGAACCACCGGGAACACTGAAGCTTTCTTT.

The V call is TRBV5-1, the J call TRBJ2-7, with 7 bases that match TRBD2. Germline CDR1 reads SGHRS; CDR2 reads YFSETQ. After removal of 1 base from V and 2 bases from J, the junction contained 6 bases not matched to a gene. This CDR3 has 15 amino acids. The CDR3 DNA reads TGCGCCAGCAGCTTGTTTGGGGGGGGTGCCTACGAGCAGTACTTC. Amino acid sequence: CASSLFGGGAYEQYF.

This sequence joins TRBV7-6 and TRBJ2-7; unclear D gene. V was trimmed by 2 bases and J by 13 bases, leaving 9 bases between them. Germline CDR1 reads SGHVS; CDR2 reads FNYEAQ. There are 10 residues in the CDR3. DNA for the CDR3: TGTGCCAGCAGCTTATATCGGAGCTACTTC. Amino acid sequence: CASSLYRSYF.

The chain employs TRBV4-2 and TRBJ2-5; D perhaps matches TRBD2 (6 bases). Germline V gene data show CDR1 as LGHNA and CDR2 as YNFKEQ. This CDR3 contains 15 residues. The germline V and J ends were trimmed by 3 bases and 3 bases, with 14 bases remaining between them. DNA for the CDR3: TGTGCCAGCAGCCAGAGCCGGGACTTAGAAGAGACCCAGTACTTC. It translates to CASSQSRDLEETQYF.

The gene calls are TRBV5-1 and TRBJ2-3, with 7 nucleotides matching TRBD1. The CDR3 totals 13 residues. Germline CDR1 is SGHRS and CDR2 is YFSETQ. J lost 4 bases, V lost 4 bases, and 3 bases had no gene match. The CDR3 loop reads CASSLTGSDTQYF. CDR3 DNA: TGCGCCAGCAGCCTGACAGGGTCAGATACGCAGTATTTT.

The V gene is TRBV4-2, the J gene TRBJ2-1; D might be TRBD2 (6 bases). The V gene's germline CDR1 is LGHNA and CDR2 YNFKEQ. The CDR3 extends over 19 amino acids. V was trimmed by 0 bases and J by 0 bases, leaving 18 bases between them. For the CDR3, the DNA is TGTGCCAGCAGCCAAGAAGCAGGGAGACGGGAGAGCTCCTACAATGAGCAGTTCTTC. Its translation is CASSQEAGRRESSYNEQFF.

V usage is TRBV5-1 and J usage is TRBJ2-5; D perhaps matches TRBD1 (5 bases). Germline V gene sequence: CDR1 SGHRS, CDR2 YFSETQ. The V end was cut by 0 bases, the J end by 1 base, with 7 bases between. CDR3 size: 14 residues. CDR3 sequence (DNA): TGCGCCAGCAGCTTGGGGACAAGCCAAGAGACCCAGTACTTC. Translating gives CASSLGTSQETQYF. The variable domain in full, with the rest retrieved from reference TRBV5-1 and TRBJ2-5, is KAGVTQTPRYLIKTRGQQVTLSCSPISGHRSVSWYQQTPGQGLQFLFEYFSETQRNKGNFPGRFSGRQFSNSRSEMNVSTLELGDSALYLCASSLGTSQETQYFGPGTRLLVL.

This chain joins TRBV28 and TRBJ2-3, with TRBD1 as a possible D gene (6 bases). V lost 3 bases and J 2 bases, leaving 9 bases between the germline ends. This CDR3 comprises 14 residues. Germline values: CDR1 MDHEN, CDR2 SYDVKM. The CDR3 loop reads CASSLGAPTDTQYF. In DNA form, the CDR3 reads TGTGCCAGCAGTTTGGGGGCGCCCACAGATACGCAGTATTTT.